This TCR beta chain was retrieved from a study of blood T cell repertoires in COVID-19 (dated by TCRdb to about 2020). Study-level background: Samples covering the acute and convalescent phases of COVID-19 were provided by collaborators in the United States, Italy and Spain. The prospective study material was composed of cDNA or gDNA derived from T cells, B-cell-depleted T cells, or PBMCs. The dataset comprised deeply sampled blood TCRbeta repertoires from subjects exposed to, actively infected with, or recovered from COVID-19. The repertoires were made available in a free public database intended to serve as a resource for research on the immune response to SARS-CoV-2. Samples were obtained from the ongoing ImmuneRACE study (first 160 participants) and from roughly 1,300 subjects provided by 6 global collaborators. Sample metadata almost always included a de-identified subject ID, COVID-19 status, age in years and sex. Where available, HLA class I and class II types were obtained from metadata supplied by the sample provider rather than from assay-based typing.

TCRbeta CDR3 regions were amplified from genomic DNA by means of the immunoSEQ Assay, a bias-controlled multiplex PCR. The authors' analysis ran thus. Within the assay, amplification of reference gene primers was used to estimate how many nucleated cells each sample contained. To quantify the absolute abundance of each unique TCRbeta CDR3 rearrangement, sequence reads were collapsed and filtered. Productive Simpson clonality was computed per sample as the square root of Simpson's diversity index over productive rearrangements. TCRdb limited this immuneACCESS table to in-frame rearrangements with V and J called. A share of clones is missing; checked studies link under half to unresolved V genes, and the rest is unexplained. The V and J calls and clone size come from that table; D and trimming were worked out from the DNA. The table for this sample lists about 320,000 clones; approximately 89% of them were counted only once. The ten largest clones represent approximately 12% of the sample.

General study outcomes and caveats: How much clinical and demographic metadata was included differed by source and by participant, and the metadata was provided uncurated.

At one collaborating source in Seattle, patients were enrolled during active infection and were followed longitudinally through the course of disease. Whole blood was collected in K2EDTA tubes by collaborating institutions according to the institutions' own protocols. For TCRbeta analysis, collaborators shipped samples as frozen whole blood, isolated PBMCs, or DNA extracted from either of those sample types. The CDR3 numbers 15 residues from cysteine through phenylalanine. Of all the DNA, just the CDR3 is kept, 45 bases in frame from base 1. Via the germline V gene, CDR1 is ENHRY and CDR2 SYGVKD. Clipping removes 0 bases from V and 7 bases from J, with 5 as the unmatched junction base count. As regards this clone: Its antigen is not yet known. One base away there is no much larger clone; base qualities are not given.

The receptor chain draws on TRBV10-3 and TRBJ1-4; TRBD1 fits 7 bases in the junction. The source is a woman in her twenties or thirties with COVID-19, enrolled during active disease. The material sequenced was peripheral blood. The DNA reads TGTGCCATCAGTGAGTCGGGACAGCCCTTTGAAAAACTGTTTTTT. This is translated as CAISESGQPFEKLFF.